A single sample is the source of the 11 T cell receptor beta chains below, sequenced in a study of early T cells in non-severe SARS-CoV-2 infection. In TCRdb, the 5' RACE reads were re-called with MiXCR into one record per CDR3 protein. The data contain tens of thousands of distinct CDR3 sequences, 11% of them seen just once; the ten biggest clones take up 10%. The specimen was whole blood. These receptors were obtained from an adult who was a healthcare worker with PCR-confirmed SARS-CoV-2 infection or an uninfected control (not recorded which).

This clonotype showed up just a few times. The chain employs TRBV29-1 and TRBJ2-5; 8 positions match TRBD2. V was clipped by 3 bases and J by 5 bases; unmatched bases: 11. CDR1 SQVTM and CDR2 ANQGSEA come from the germline V gene. The CDR3 length is 15 residues. The CDR3 coding sequence is TGCAGCGTTGAGGTTAGCGGGATCCTTGGCGAGACCCAGTACTTC. This codes for CSVEVSGILGETQYF.

This clonotype turned up a few times. The chain joins TRBV5-1 to TRBJ2-1, with D possibly TRBD2 on 6 matching bases. The germline CDR1 and CDR2 sequences are SGHRS and YFSETQ. The CDR3 is 17 amino acids. Trimming removed 3 bases at V and 7 bases at J, with 23 bases between. The DNA of the CDR3 is TGCGCCAGCAGCTCAAGTCCACTTAACGGGGGAACGAATGAGCAGTTCTTC. It is translated as CASSSSPLNGGTNEQFF.

This clonotype has a handful of counts. The chain employs TRBV11-2 and TRBJ2-2; D is unclear. V was cut by 7 bases and J by 7 bases, with 19 bases left in between. The CDR3 has 15 residues. Germline CDR1 SGHAT, CDR2 FQNNGV. CDR3 region: CASTPGRSTSGELFF. CDR3 DNA: TGTGCCAGCACCCCCGGGCGGTCGACAAGCGGGGAGCTGTTTTTT.

Many counts were recorded for this clonotype. This rearrangement joins TRBV23-1 to TRBJ1-2; a weak D match, TRBD1 (5 bases). TRBV23-1 is treated as an ORF (open reading frame) with a function not yet certain. Trimming took off 0 bases at V and 4 bases at J, with 18 bases between the two ends. The CDR3 has 17 amino acids. This chain's CDR3 is CASSQSFGGGRGYGYTF. The DNA of the CDR3 is TGCGCCAGCAGTCAATCTTTCGGGGGTGGTCGTGGCTATGGCTACACCTTC.

This clonotype was observed many times. This chain joins TRBV12-3 or TRBV12-4 and TRBJ2-7; 8 bases line up with TRBD2. The CDR3 covers 16 residues. The trim removed 5 bases at V and 0 bases at J, leaving 9 bases unmatched. In DNA form, the CDR3 reads TGTGCCAGCAGTATACAAGGGACTAGGAGCTCCTACGAGCAGTACTTC. Protein product: CASSIQGTRSSYEQYF.

The V gene is TRBV9, the J gene TRBJ2-2; no clear D. The CDR3 length is 13 residues. Trimming left V 0 bases short and J 6 bases short, with 6 bases between. CDR1 is SGDLS and CDR2 is YYNGEE in the germline V gene. CDR3 in DNA: TGTGCCAGCAGCGTAGCTACGGCCGGGGAGCTGTTTTTT. Translated, it gives CASSVATAGELFF. The whole variable domain, remainder taken from reference TRBV9 and TRBJ2-2, is DSGVTQTPKHLITATGQRVTLRCSPRSGDLSVYWYQQSLDQGLQFLIQYYNGEERAKGNILERFSAQQFPDLHSELNLSSLELGDSALYFCASSVATAGELFFGEGSRLTVL.

This clonotype was observed a handful of times. This chain links TRBV18 with TRBJ2-1; 8 nucleotides line up with TRBD1. V gave up 6 bases and J gave up 8 bases; unmatched junction bases: 3. Germline V gene lookup returns CDR1 KGHSH and CDR2 LQKENI. The CDR3 is made up of 12 amino acids. As DNA, the CDR3 is TGTGCCAGCTCGCCAGGGGGCGATGAGCAGTTCTTC. Its translation: CASSPGGDEQFF.

In this sample, this clonotype turned up a few times. J is TRBJ1-5 and V is TRBV20-1; the match to TRBD1 covers 8 bases. CDR1 is DFQATT, CDR2 SNEGSKA, per germline (reference sequence). CDR3 length equals 14 residues. V gave up 4 bases and J gave up 0 bases; unmatched junction bases: 2. CDR3 in amino acids: CSAIQGGSNQPQHF. In DNA form, the CDR3 reads TGCAGTGCTATACAGGGGGGTAGCAATCAGCCCCAGCATTTT.

In its sample, this clonotype was seen many times. This sequence joins TRBV18 and TRBJ2-2; D is undetermined. Trimming cost V 4 bases and J 3 bases, with 12 bases left between them. This CDR3 has 15 residues. Looked up from germline, CDR1 is KGHSH and CDR2 is LQKENI. This CDR3 reads CASSRRPADTGELFF. The CDR3 nucleotides read TGTGCCAGCTCACGGCGCCCGGCAGACACCGGGGAGCTGTTTTTT.

The V call is TRBV11-2, the J call TRBJ2-7, with D unclear. The V end was cut by 2 bases, the J end by 6 bases, with 14 bases between. The V gene's germline CDR1 is SGHAT and CDR2 FQNNGV. The CDR3 contains 14 residues. CDR3 residues: CASSLYPVSGEQYF. CDR3 in DNA: TGTGCCAGCAGCTTATATCCGGTTAGTGGCGAGCAGTACTTC.

This chain links TRBV5-1 with TRBJ1-1; possibly TRBD1 for D (6 bases). V lost 5 bases to trimming and J lost 3 bases, with 20 bases between them. This CDR3 is 16 amino acids long. Germline values: CDR1 SGHRS, CDR2 YFSETQ. CDR3 amino acids: CASRGDFRGSYTEAFF. The CDR3 nucleotides are TGCGCCAGCAGGGGGGATTTCAGGGGATCATACACTGAAGCTTTCTTT.